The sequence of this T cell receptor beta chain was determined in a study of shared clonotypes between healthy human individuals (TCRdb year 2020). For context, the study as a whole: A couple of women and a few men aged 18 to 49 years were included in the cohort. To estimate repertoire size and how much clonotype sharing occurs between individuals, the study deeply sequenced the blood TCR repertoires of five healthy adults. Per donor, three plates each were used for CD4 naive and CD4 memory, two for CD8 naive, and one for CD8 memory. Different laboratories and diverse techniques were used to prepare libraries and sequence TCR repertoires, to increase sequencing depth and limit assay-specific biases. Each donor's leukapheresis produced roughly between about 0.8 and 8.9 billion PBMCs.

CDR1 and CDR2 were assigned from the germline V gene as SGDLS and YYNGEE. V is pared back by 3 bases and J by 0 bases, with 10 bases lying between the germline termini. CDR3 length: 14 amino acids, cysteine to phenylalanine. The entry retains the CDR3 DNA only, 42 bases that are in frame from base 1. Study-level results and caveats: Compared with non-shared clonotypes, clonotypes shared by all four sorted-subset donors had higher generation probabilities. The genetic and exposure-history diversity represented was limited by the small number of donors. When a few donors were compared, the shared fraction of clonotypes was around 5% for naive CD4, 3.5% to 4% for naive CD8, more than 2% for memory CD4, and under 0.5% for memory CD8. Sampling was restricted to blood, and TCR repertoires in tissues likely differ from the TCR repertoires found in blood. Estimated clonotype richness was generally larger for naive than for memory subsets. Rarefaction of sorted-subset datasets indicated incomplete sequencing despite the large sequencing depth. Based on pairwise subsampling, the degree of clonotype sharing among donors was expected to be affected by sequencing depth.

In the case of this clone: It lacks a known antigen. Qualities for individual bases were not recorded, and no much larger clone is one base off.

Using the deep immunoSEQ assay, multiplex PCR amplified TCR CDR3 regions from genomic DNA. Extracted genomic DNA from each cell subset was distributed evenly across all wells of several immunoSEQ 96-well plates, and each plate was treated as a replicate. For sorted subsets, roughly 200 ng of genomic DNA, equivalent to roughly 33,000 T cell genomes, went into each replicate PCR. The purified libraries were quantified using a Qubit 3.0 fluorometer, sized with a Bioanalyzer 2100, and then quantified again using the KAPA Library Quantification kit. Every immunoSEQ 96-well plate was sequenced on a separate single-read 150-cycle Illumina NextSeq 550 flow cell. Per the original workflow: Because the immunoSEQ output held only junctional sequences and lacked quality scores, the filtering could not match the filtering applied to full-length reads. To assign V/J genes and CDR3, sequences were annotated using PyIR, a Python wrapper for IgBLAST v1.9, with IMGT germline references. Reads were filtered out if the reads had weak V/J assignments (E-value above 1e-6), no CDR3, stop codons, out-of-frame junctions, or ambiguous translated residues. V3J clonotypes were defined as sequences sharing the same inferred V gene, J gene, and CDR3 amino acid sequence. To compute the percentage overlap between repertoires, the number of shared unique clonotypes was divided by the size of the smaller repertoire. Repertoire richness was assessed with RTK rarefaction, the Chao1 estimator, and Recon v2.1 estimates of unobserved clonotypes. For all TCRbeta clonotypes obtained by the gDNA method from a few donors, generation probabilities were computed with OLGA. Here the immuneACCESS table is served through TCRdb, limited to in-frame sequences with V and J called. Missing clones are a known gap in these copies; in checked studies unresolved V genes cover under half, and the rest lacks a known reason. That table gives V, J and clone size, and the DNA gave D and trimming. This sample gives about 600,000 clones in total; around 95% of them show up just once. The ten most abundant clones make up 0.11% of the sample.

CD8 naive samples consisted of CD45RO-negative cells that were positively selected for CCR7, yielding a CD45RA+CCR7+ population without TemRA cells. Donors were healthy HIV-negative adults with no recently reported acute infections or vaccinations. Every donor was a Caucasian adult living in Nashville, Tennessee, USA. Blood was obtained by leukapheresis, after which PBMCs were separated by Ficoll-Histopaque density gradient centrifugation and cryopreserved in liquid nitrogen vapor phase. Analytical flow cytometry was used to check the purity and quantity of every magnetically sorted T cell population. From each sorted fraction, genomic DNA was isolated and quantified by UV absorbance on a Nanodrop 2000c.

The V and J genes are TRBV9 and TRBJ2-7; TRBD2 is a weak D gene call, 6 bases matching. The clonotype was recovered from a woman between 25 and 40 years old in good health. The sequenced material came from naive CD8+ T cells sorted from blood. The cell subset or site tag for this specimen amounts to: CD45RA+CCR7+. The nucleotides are TGTGCCAGCAGCGGCGGGATTTCCTCCTACGAGCAGTACTTC. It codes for CASSGGISSYEQYF.